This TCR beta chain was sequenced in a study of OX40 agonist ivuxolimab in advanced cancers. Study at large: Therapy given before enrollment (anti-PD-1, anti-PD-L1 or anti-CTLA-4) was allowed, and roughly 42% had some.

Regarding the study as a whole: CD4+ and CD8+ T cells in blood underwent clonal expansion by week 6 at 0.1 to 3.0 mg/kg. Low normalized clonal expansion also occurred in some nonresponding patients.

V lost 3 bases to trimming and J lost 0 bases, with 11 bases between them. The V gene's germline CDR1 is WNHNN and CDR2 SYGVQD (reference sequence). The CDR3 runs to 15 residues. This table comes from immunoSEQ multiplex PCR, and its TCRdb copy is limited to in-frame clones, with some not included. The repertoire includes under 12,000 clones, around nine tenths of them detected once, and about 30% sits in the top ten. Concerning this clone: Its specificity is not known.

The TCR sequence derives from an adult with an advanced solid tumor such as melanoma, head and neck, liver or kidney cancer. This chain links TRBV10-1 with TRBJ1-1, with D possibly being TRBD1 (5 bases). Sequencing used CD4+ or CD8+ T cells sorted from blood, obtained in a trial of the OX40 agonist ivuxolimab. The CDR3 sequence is CASSDSQGVNTEAFF. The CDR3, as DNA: TGCGCCAGCAGTGATTCGCAGGGAGTGAACACTGAAGCTTTCTTT.